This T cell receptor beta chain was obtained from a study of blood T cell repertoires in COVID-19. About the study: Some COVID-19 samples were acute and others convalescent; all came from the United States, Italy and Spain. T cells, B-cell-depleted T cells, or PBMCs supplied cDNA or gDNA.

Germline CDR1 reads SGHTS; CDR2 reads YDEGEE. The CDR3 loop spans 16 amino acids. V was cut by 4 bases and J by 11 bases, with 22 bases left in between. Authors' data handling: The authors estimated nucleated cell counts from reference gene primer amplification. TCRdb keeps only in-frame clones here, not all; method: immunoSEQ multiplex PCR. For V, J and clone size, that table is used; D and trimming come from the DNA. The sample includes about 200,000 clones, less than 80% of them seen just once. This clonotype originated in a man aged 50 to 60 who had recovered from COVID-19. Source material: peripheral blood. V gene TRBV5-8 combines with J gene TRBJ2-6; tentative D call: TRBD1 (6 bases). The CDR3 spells CASSDGTYQGSDVLTF. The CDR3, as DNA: TGTGCCAGCAGCGACGGGACCTATCAGGGGTCGGACGTCCTGACTTTC.